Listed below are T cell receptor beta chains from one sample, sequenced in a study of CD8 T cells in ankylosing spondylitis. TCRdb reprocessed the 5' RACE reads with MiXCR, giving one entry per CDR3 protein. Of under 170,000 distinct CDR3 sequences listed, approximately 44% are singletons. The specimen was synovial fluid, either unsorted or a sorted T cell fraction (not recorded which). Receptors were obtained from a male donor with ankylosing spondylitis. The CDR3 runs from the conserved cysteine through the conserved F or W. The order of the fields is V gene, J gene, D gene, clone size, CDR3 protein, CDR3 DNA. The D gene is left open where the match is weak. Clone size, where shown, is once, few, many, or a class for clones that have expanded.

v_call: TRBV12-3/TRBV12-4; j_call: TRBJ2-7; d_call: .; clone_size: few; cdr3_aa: CASSLALRLGSANEQYF; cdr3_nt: TGTGCCAGCAGTTTAGCGCTCAGGCTCGGGAGTGCAAACGAGCAGTACTTC
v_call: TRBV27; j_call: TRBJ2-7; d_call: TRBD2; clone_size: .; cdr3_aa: CASSLSPGGNEQYF; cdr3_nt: TGTGCCAGCAGTTTATCGCCGGGGGGGAACGAGCAGTACTTC
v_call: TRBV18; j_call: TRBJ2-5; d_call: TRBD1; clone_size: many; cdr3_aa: CASSPRAPGQEETQYF; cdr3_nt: TGTGCCAGCTCACCTAGAGCCCCGGGACAGGAAGAGACCCAGTACTTC
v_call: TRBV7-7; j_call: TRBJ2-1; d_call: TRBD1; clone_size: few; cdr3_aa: CASSPGTGISYNEQFF; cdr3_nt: TGTGCTAGCAGCCCCGGGACAGGGATCTCCTACAATGAGCAGTTCTTC
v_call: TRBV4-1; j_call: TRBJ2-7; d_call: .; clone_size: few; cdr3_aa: CASSQGGPGEQYF; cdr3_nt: TGCGCCAGCAGCCAGGGGGGACCGGGGGAGCAGTACTTC
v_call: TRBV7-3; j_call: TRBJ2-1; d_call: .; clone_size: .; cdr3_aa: CASSLLGECSEQFF; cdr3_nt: TGTGCCAGCAGCTTACTCGGGGAGTGCAGTGAGCAGTTCTTC
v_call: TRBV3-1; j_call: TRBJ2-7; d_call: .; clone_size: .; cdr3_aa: CASRSSERAFYEQYF; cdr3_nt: TGTGCCAGCAGGTCTAGCGAAAGGGCATTCTACGAGCAGTACTTC
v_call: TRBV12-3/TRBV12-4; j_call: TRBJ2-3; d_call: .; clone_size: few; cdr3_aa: CASSSSLRVSTDTQYF; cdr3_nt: TGTGCCAGCAGTTCCTCCCTACGCGTTAGCACAGATACGCAGTATTTT
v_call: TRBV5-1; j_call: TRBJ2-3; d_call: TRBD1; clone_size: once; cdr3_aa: CASRTGSTALDTQYF; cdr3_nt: TGCGCCAGCAGGACAGGGAGCACTGCCCTAGATACGCAGTATTTT
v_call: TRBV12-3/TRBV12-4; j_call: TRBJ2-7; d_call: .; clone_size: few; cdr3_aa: CASSFGGPPGYEQYF; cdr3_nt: TGTGCCAGCAGTTTCGGGGGACCCCCAGGCTACGAGCAGTACTTC
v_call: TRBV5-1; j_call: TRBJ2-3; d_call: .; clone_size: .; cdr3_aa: CASSLVGLTDTQYF; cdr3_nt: TGCGCCAGCAGCTTGGTCGGCCTCACAGATACGCAGTATTTT
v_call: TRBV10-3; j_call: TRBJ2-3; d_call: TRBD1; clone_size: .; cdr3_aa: CAIRAPGGTDTQYF; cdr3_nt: TGTGCCATCAGGGCGCCAGGGGGTACAGATACGCAGTATTTT
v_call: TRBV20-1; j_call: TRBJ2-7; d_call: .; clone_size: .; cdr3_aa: CSARDSDLYYEQYF; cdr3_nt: TGCAGTGCTAGAGACTCGGACTTATACTACGAGCAGTACTTC
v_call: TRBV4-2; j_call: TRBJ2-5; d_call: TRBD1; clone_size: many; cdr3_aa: CASSQPGTVPQETQYF; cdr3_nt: TGTGCCAGCAGCCAACCGGGGACAGTTCCTCAAGAGACCCAGTACTTC
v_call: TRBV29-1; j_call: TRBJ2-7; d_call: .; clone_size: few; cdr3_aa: CSVEVSANRGDTYEQYF; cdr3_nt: TGCAGCGTTGAAGTTAGCGCTAATAGGGGGGATACCTACGAGCAGTACTTC
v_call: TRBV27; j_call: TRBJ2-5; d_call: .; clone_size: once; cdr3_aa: CACSGGVSLTQYF; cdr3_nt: TGTGCCTGTTCGGGTGGAGTTAGCCTAACCCAGTACTTC
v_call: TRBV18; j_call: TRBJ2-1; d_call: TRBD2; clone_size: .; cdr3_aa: CASSPPTGLAGNEQFF; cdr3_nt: TGTGCCAGCTCACCCCCGACGGGACTAGCGGGTAATGAGCAGTTCTTC
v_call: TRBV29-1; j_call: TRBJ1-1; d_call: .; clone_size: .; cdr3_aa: CSVSAAGKTEAFF; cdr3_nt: TGCAGCGTTTCGGCGGCGGGAAAGACTGAAGCTTTCTTT
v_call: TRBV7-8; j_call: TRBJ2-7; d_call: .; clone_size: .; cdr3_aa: CASSLVGRGPLEQYF; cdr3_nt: TGTGCCAGCAGCTTAGTAGGGCGGGGCCCTTTAGAGCAGTACTTC
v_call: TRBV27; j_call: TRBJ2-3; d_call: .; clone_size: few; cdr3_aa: CASSLVDGRDTQYF; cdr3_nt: TGTGCCAGCAGTTTGGTCGACGGGCGCGATACGCAGTATTTT
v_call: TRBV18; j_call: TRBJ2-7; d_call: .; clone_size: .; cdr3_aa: CASSPLARAYEQYF; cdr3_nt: TGTGCCAGCTCACCACTGGCCAGGGCCTACGAGCAGTACTTC